Listed below are T cell receptor beta chains from one sample, sequenced in a study of T-cell memory formation after mild COVID-19. TCRdb independently ran MiXCR on the 5' RACE reads; one entry per CDR3 protein. The top ten clones hold roughly 12% of a sample with about half a million distinct CDR3 sequences, 18% of them seen once. Sequenced input: PBMCs or a T cell subset sorted from them (not recorded which). The receptors originated from an adult woman who had mild COVID-19 (a few samples of this study predate the infection). Cell type and time point are not known. Each CDR3 is given with its conserved first and last residue.

length: 14
J: TRBJ1-1
V: TRBV4-1
CDR3: CASSRDRANTEAFF

length: 14
J: TRBJ1-1
V: TRBV12-3/TRBV12-4
CDR3: CASSPRGGETEAFF

length: 13
J: TRBJ2-2
V: TRBV3-1
CDR3: CASSPLNTGELFF

length: 12
J: TRBJ2-3
V: TRBV7-2
CDR3: CASSQIMNTQYF

length: 14
J: TRBJ1-1
V: TRBV11-2
CDR3: CASSPVQENTEAFF

length: 12
J: TRBJ2-1
V: TRBV3-1
CDR3: CASSRLVYEQFF

length: 14
J: TRBJ1-3
V: TRBV19
CDR3: CATKTPSSGNTIYF

length: 15
J: TRBJ2-1
V: TRBV27
CDR3: CASSSRGVSYNEQFF

length: 16
J: TRBJ2-1
V: TRBV15
CDR3: CATSRDPKLGYNEQFF

length: 19
J: TRBJ2-3
V: TRBV9
CDR3: CASSVAGTSGMSSTDTQYF

length: 17
J: TRBJ2-5
V: TRBV4-1
CDR3: CASSPGLAGVDQETQYF

length: 14
J: TRBJ1-2
V: TRBV20-1
CDR3: CSASKGAIDYGYTF

length: 16
J: TRBJ2-7
V: TRBV5-1
CDR3: CASSPGEAVQSYEQYF

length: 14
J: TRBJ1-4
V: TRBV21-1
CDR3: CASSRPGTNEKLFF

length: 16
J: TRBJ2-3
V: TRBV4-2
CDR3: CASSRLAGVKTDTQYF

length: 14
J: TRBJ2-7
V: TRBV3-1
CDR3: CASSLKRDSYEQYF